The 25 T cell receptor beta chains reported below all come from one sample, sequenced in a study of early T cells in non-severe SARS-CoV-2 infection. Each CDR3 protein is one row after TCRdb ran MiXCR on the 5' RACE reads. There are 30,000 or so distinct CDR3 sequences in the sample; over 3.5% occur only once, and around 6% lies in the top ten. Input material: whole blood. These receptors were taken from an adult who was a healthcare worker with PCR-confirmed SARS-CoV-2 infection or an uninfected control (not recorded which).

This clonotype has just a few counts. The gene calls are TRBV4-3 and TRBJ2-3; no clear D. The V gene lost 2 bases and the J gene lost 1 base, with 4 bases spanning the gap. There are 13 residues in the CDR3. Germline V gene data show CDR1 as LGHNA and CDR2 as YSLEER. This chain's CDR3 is CASSQLRTDTQYF. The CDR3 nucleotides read TGCGCCAGCAGCCAATTGCGCACAGATACGCAGTATTTT.

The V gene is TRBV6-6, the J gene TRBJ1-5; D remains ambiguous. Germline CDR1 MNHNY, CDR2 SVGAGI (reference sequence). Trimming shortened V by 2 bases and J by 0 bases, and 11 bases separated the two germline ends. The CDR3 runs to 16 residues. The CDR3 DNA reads TGTGCCAGCAGTTACGGAAGGCATGATAGCAATCAGCCCCAGCATTTT. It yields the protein CASSYGRHDSNQPQHF.

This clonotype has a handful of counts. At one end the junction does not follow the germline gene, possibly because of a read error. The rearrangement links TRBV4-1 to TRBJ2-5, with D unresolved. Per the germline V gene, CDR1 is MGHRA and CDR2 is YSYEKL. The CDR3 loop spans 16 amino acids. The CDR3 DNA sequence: TGCGCCAGCAGCCAAGAAGTAGGGCTATCCCAAGGGACCCAGTACTTC. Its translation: CASSQEVGLSQGTQYF.

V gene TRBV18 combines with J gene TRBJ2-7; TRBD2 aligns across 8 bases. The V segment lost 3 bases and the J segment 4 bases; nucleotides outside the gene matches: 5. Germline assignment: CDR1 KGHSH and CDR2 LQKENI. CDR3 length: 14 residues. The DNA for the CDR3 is TGTGCCAGCTCACCTGTCGGGAGGGGTTACGAGCAGTACTTC. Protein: CASSPVGRGYEQYF.

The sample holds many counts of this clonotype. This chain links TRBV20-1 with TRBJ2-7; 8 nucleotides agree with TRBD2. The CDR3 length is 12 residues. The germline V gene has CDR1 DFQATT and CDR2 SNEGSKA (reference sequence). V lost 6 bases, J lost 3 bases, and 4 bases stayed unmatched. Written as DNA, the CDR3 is TGCAGTGCCAAAGGGACTAGCTACGAGCAGTACTTC. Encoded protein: CSAKGTSYEQYF.

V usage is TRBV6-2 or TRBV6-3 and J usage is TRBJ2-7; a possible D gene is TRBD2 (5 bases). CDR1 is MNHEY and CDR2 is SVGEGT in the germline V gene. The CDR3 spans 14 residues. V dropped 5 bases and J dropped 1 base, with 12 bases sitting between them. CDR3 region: CASSIWTASYEQYF. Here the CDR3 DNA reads TGTGCCAGCAGTATTTGGACTGCATCCTACGAGCAGTACTTC.

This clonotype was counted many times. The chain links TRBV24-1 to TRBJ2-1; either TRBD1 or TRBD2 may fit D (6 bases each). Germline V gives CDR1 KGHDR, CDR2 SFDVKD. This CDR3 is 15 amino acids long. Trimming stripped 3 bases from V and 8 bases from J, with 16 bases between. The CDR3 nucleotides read TGTGCCACCAGTGATGCGAGGACAGCGGGCTATGAGCAGTTCTTC. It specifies CATSDARTAGYEQFF.

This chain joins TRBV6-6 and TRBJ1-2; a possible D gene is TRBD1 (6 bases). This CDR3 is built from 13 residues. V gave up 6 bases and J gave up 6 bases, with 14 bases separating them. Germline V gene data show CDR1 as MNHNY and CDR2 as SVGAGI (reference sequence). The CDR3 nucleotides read TGTGCCAGCAGCTGGGGGGGGGCCGATGGCTACACCTTC. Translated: CASSWGGADGYTF.

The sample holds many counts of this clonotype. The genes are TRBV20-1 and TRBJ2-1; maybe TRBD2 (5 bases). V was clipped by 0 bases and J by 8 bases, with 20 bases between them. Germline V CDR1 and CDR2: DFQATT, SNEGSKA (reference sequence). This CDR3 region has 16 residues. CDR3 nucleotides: TGCAGTGCTAGAGATCCCCTAGCTGGCCGTAGGGATGAGCAGTTCTTC. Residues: CSARDPLAGRRDEQFF.

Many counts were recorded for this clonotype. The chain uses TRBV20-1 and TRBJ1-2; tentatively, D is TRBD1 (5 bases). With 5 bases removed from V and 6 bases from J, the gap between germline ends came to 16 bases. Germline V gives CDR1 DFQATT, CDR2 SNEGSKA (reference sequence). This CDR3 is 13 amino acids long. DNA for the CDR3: TGCAGTGCTGCGCTACAGGCTGCTGATGGCTACACCTTC. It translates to CSAALQAADGYTF.

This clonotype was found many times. CDR3 loop: CASSPAGGQGYTF. The CDR3 DNA reads as TGTGCCAGCAGTCCCGCAGGGGGGCAAGGCTACACCTTC. The gene calls are TRBV11-2 and TRBJ1-2; 7 positions match TRBD1. V dropped 6 bases and J dropped 8; count of bases not matched to a gene: 9. Germline V gives CDR1 SGHAT, CDR2 FQNNGV. The CDR3 covers 13 residues.

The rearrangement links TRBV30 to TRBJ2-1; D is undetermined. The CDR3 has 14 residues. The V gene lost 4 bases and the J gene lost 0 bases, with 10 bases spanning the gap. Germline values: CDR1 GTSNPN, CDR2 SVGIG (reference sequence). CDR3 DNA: TGTGCCTGGAAGCCAGCAAACTCCTACAATGAGCAGTTCTTC. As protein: CAWKPANSYNEQFF.

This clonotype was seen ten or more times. The CDR3 sequence is CASSYLPTGATSGANVLTF. For the CDR3, the DNA is TGTGCCAGCAGTTACCTTCCGACAGGGGCTACCTCTGGGGCCAACGTCCTGACTTTC. This sequence joins TRBV6-6 and TRBJ2-6; 8 nucleotides line up with TRBD1. Looked up from germline, CDR1 is MNHNY and CDR2 is SVGAGI (reference sequence). This CDR3 has 19 residues. With V trimmed by 2 bases and J by 0 bases, 9 bases remained unmatched.

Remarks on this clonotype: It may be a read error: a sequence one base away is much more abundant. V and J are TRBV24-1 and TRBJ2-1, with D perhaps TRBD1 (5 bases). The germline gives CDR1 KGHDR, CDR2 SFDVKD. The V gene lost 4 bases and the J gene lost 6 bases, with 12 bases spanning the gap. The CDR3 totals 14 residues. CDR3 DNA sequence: TGTGCCACCAGTGACACAGTTACAGGCAATGAGCAGTTCTTC. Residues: CATSDTVTGNEQFF.

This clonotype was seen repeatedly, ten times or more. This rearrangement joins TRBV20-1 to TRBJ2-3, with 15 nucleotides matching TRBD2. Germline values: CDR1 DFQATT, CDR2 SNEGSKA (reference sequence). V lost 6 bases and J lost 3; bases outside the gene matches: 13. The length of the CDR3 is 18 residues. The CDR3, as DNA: TGCAGTGCCAAACCCGAAGGGACTAGCGGGAGGCGGACAGATACGCAGTATTTT. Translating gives CSAKPEGTSGRRTDTQYF.

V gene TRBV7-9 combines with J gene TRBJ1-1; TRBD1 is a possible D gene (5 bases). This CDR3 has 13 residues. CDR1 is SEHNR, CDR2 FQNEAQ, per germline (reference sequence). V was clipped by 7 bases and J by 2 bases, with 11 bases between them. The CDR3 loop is CASTGGDNTEAFF. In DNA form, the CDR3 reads TGTGCCAGCACGGGAGGGGACAACACTGAAGCTTTCTTT.

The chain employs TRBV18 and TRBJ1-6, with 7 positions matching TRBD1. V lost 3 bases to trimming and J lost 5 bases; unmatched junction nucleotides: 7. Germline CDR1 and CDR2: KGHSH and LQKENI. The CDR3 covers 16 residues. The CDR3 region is CASSPFGQANNSPLHF. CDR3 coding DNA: TGTGCCAGCTCACCCTTCGGACAGGCAAATAATTCACCCCTCCACTTT.

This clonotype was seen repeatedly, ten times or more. CDR3 bases: TGCAGTGCTAGAACAGGGGCCTACGAGCAGTACTTC. Its protein product is CSARTGAYEQYF. V and J are TRBV20-1 and TRBJ2-7; 7 bases align to TRBD1. With V trimmed by 2 bases and J by 2 bases, 0 bases remained unmatched. This CDR3 contains 12 residues. Germline V gene lookup returns CDR1 DFQATT and CDR2 SNEGSKA (reference sequence).

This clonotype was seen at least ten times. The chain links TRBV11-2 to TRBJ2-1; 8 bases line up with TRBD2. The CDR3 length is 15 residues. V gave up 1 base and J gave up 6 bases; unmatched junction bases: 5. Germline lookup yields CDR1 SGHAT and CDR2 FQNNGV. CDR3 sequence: CASSLAGGFLNEQFF. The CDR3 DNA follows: TGTGCCAGCAGCTTAGCGGGAGGGTTCCTCAATGAGCAGTTCTTC.

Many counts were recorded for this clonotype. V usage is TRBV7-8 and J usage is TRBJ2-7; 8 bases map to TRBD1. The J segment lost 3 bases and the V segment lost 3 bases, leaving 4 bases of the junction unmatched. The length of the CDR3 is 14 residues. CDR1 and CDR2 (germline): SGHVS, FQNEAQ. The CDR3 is CASSFQGAGYEQYF. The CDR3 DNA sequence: TGTGCCAGCAGCTTTCAGGGGGCCGGCTACGAGCAGTACTTC.

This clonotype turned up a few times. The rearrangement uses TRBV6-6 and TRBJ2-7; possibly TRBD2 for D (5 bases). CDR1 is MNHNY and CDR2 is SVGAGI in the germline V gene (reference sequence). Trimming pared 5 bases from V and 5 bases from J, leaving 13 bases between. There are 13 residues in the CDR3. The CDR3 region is CASSRNVEDEQYF. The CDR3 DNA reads TGTGCCAGCAGTAGAAACGTGGAGGACGAGCAGTACTTC.

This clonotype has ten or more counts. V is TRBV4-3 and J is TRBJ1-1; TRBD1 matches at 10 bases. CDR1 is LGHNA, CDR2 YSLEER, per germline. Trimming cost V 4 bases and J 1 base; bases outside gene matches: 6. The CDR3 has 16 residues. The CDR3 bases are TGCGCCAGCAGCCCCCAGACAGGGGGCTGGAACACTGAAGCTTTCTTT. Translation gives CASSPQTGGWNTEAFF.

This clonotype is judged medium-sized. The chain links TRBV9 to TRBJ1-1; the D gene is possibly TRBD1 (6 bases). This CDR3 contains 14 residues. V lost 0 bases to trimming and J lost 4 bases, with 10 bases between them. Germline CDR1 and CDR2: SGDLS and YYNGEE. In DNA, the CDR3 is TGTGCCAGCAGCGTAGTGGGAGGGGGCACTGAAGCTTTCTTT. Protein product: CASSVVGGGTEAFF. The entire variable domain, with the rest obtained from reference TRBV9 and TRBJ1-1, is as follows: DSGVTQTPKHLITATGQRVTLRCSPRSGDLSVYWYQQSLDQGLQFLIQYYNGEERAKGNILERFSAQQFPDLHSELNLSSLELGDSALYFCASSVVGGGTEAFFGQGTRLTVV.

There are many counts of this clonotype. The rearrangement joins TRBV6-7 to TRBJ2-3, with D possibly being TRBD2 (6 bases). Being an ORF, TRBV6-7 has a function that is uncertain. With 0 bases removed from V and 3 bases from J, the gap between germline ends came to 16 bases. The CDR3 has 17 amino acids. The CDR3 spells CASSYSVKTRKTDTQYF. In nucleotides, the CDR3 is TGTGCCAGCAGTTACTCGGTTAAGACTAGGAAGACAGATACGCAGTATTTT.

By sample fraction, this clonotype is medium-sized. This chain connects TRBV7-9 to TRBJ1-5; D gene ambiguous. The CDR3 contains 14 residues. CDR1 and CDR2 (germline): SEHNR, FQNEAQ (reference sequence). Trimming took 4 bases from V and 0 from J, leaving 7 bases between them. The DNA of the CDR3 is TGTGCCAGCAGCTCTTCATTTAGCAATCAGCCCCAGCATTTT. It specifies CASSSSFSNQPQHF.